This TCR beta chain emerged from a study of cytomegalovirus exposure and HLA in healthy donors. Study results and limitations: Later findings reportedly placed an Asian-associated ancestry cluster below the approximately 670-donor mean for N-insertions. Upon later analysis, TCR association rates were observed to vary by HLA locus, being highest for DRB1 and lowest for HLA-C.

Amplification used 60 Vbeta primers and 13 Jbeta primers. The table came from immunoSEQ multiplex PCR; TCRdb's copy has only in-frame clones and leaves some out. The repertoire holds 200,000 to 300,000 clones, with 82% as singletons. For this clone: Its specificity is not known.

Germline CDR1 is SNHLY and CDR2 is FYNNEI. The ends lost 8 bases at V and 0 bases at J; junction bases unmatched: 5. CDR3 length: 15 residues. The TCR sequence derives from a woman between 35 and 50 years old in good health and CMV-seropositive. Source material: PBMCs. This chain connects TRBV2 to TRBJ2-1; TRBD2 aligns across 9 bases. In DNA, the CDR3 is TGTGCCAGCCGACTAGCGGAGAGCTCCTACAATGAGCAGTTCTTC. Translation gives CASRLAESSYNEQFF.